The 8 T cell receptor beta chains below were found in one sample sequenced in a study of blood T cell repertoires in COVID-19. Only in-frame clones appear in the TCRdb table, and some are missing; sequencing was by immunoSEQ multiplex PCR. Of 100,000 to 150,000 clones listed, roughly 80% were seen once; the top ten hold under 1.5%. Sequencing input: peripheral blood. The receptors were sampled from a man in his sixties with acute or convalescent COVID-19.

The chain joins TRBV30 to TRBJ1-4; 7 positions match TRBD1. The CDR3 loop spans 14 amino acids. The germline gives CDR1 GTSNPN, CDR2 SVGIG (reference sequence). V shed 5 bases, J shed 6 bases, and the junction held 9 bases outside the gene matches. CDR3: CAWGPGDRDEKLFF. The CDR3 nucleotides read TGTGCCTGGGGACCCGGTGACAGGGATGAAAAACTGTTTTTT. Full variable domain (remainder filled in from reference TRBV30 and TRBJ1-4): SQTIHQWPATLVQPVGSPLSLECTVEGTSNPNLYWYRQAAGRGLQLLFYSVGIGQISSEVPQNLSASRPQDRQFILSSKKLLLSDSGFYLCAWGPGDRDEKLFFGSGTQLSVL.

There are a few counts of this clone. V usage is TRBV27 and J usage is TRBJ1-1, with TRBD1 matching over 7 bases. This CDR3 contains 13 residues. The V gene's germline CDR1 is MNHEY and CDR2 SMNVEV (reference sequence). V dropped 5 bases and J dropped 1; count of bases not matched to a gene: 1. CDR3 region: CASSPGGNTEAFF. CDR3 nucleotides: TGTGCCAGCAGTCCAGGGGGGAACACTGAAGCTTTCTTT.

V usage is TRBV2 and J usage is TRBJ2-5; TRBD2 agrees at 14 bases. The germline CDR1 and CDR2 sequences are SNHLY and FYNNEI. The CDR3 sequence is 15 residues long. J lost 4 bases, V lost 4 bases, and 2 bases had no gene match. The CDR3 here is CASSGLAGGRETQYF. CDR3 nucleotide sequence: TGTGCCAGCAGTGGACTAGCGGGAGGGCGAGAGACCCAGTACTTC.

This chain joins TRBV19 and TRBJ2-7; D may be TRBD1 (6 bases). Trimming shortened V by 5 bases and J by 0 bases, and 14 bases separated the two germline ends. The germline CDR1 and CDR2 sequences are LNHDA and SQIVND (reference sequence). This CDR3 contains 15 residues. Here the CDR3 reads CASSQDSFNSYEQYF. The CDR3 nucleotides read TGTGCCAGTAGTCAGGACAGCTTTAACTCCTACGAGCAGTACTTC.

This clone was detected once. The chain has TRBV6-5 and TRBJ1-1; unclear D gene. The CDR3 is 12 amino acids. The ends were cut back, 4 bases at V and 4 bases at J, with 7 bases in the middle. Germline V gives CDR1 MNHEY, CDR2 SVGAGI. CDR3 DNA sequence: TGTGCCAGCAGTTCCGTTTCCACTGAAGCTTTCTTT. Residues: CASSSVSTEAFF.

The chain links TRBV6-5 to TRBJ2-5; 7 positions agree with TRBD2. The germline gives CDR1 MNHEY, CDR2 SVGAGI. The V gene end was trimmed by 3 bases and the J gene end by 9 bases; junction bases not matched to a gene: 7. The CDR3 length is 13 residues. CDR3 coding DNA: TGTGCCAGCAGTTATGGGGGAGGGAGGGCCCAGTACTTC. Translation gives CASSYGGGRAQYF.

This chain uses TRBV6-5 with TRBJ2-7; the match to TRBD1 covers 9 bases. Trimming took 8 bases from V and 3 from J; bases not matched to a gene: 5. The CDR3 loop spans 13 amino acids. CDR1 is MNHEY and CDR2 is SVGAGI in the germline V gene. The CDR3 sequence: CASGTGLVYEQYF. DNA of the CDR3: TGTGCCAGCGGGACAGGGTTAGTCTACGAGCAGTACTTC.

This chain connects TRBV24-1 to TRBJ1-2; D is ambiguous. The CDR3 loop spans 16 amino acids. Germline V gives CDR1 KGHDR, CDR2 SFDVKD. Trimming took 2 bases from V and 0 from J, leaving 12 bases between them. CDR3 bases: TGTGCCACCAGTGATTCCGGGGTGGGTCCTAACTATGGCTACACCTTC. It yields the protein CATSDSGVGPNYGYTF.